The sequence of this T cell receptor (beta chain) was determined in a study of Tregs in tolerant kidney transplant recipients. The CDR3 extends over 12 amino acids. V was clipped by 3 bases and J by 4 bases, with 7 bases between them. Per the germline V gene, CDR1 is SGHNT and CDR2 is YENEEA. Only in-frame clones appear in the TCRdb table, and some are missing; sequencing was by immunoSEQ multiplex PCR. The table lists roughly 14,000 clones, roughly 50% of them singletons, with roughly 3% in the top ten. CFSE-labeled recipient PBMCs were cultured around six days with irradiated graft donor PBMCs, then FACS-sorted. As for this clone: Its antigen is undetermined.

Sequenced here: CD4+ T cells from blood cultured with allogeneic cells, sampled before the transplant. The source is a human patient who received a combined kidney and bone marrow transplant. The chain carries TRBV11-3 and TRBJ2-7; D call uncertain. The CDR3 DNA sequence: TGTGCCAGCAGCTTGACACGATACGAGCAGTACTTC. Translation gives CASSLTRYEQYF.